Listed here are 22 T cell receptor beta chains from one sample, sequenced in a study of blood T cell repertoires in COVID-19. Data came from immunoSEQ multiplex PCR; TCRdb stores just in-frame clones and leaves some out. The sample records about 280,000 clones, over 75% being singletons. The source material was peripheral blood. The receptors derive from a man aged 18 to 29 with active or convalescent COVID-19.

This clone has only a few counts. The rearrangement joins TRBV25-1 to TRBJ2-5, with a tentative D call TRBD1 (5 bases). The ends were cut back, 3 bases at V and 2 bases at J, with 10 bases in the middle. Germline V lookup: CDR1 MGHDK, CDR2 SYGVNS. This CDR3 region has 14 residues. CDR3 sequence: CASSEPAGQETQYF. The CDR3 DNA is TGTGCCAGCAGTGAGCCGGCAGGGCAAGAGACCCAGTACTTC.

The rearrangement uses TRBV7-6 and TRBJ2-1, with 10 bases fitting TRBD1. CDR1 SGHVS and CDR2 FNYEAQ come from the germline V gene. CDR3 length: 14 residues. The ends lost 4 bases at V and 10 bases at J; junction bases unmatched: 7. CDR3 in DNA: TGTGCCAGCAGCTCTACTCGGGACAGGGGCGAGCAGTTCTTC. Its protein product is CASSSTRDRGEQFF.

This clone was detected only a few times. The rearrangement joins TRBV7-2 to TRBJ1-2; D gene unclear. There are 13 residues in the CDR3. Trimming cost V 1 base and J 2 bases, with 5 bases left between them. Germline CDR1 and CDR2: SGHTA and FQGNSA. The CDR3, as DNA: TGTGCCAGCAGCTTAGGTATGAACTATGGCTACACCTTC. It is translated as CASSLGMNYGYTF.

This clone appeared a few times. The chain carries TRBV4-1 and TRBJ2-7, with D perhaps matching TRBD1 (5 bases). The CDR3 consists of 13 residues. V lost 2 bases and J 3 bases, leaving 8 bases between the germline ends. CDR1 and CDR2 (germline): MGHRA, YSYEKL. DNA of the CDR3: TGCGCCAGCAGCCAAACAGGAGACTACGAGCAGTACTTC. Amino acid sequence: CASSQTGDYEQYF.

The V call is TRBV2, the J call TRBJ2-5; possibly TRBD2 for D (5 bases). In germline, CDR1 is SNHLY, CDR2 FYNNEI. The CDR3 runs 15 residues. V was pared by 4 bases and J by 0 bases, with 12 bases between. The CDR3 nucleotides read TGTGCCAGCAGTGCCCGGGATACCAACCAAGAGACCCAGTACTTC. It is translated as CASSARDTNQETQYF.

This chain uses TRBV2 with TRBJ2-7, with TRBD2 matching 14 bases. Germline CDR1 reads SNHLY; CDR2 reads FYNNEI. The CDR3 contains 16 residues. Trimming cost V 4 bases and J 2 bases; bases outside gene matches: 4. CDR3 nucleotides: TGTGCCAGCAGTGTTAGGACTAGCGGGGGGACCTACGAGCAGTACTTC. Translating gives CASSVRTSGGTYEQYF.

This clone was recorded only once. The J gene is TRBJ1-2, the V gene TRBV19; a weak D match, TRBD1 (6 bases). Germline-derived CDR1 and CDR2 are LNHDA and SQIVND (reference sequence). CDR3 size: 14 residues. V was pared by 4 bases and J by 3 bases, with 12 bases between. The CDR3, as DNA: TGTGCCAGTAGTAAAACACAGGGTTACTATGGCTACACCTTC. This sequence encodes CASSKTQGYYGYTF.

The rearrangement joins TRBV7-3 to TRBJ1-6; TRBD1 aligns across 7 bases. Germline V gives CDR1 SGHTA, CDR2 FQGTGA. The CDR3 loop spans 15 amino acids. The junction had 9 bases not matched to a gene; V was cut back by 6 bases and J by 7 bases. As DNA, the CDR3 is TGTGCCAGCAGTACAGGGGCGTTGCGGAATTCACCCCTCCACTTT. Protein sequence: CASSTGALRNSPLHF.

This chain links TRBV19 with TRBJ2-3; D may be TRBD1 (6 bases). The CDR3 spans 14 residues. V lost 6 bases and J lost 5, with 15 bases in between. Germline V gene lookup returns CDR1 LNHDA and CDR2 SQIVND (reference sequence). CDR3 sequence (DNA): TGTGCCAGTAGGGCCAGGGGTCGTGAAGATACGCAGTATTTT. This sequence encodes CASRARGREDTQYF.

The V gene is TRBV10-1, the J gene TRBJ2-3, with 8 bases matching TRBD1. Germline values: CDR1 WNHNN, CDR2 SYGVQD (reference sequence). Trimming removed 5 bases from V and 3 bases from J; junction bases left unmatched: 7. This CDR3 has 15 amino acids. The DNA for the CDR3 is TGCGCCAGCAGTCCTAATGACAGGGGAACAGATACGCAGTATTTT. Its translation: CASSPNDRGTDTQYF.

This clone was counted between two and nine times. The rearrangement links TRBV6-5 to TRBJ2-5, with TRBD2 matching over 9 bases. CDR1 MNHEY and CDR2 SVGAGI come from the germline V gene. Losses at the gene ends were 2 bases for V and 5 bases for J; bases not matched to a gene: 9. The CDR3 is made up of 16 amino acids. Here the CDR3 DNA reads TGTGCCAGCAGTTACACATTAGCGGGGGCGGCGGAGACCCAGTACTTC. The encoded protein is CASSYTLAGAAETQYF.

The V call is TRBV9, the J call TRBJ1-6; no definite D call. Trimming shortened V by 2 bases and J by 9 bases, and 15 bases separated the two germline ends. This CDR3 comprises 15 residues. Germline lookup yields CDR1 SGDLS and CDR2 YYNGEE. CDR3 in amino acids: CASSVGQEVSSPLHF. The CDR3, as DNA: TGTGCCAGCAGCGTGGGCCAGGAGGTCAGTTCACCCCTCCACTTT. Full variable domain (outside the CDR3, taken from reference TRBV9 and TRBJ1-6): DSGVTQTPKHLITATGQRVTLRCSPRSGDLSVYWYQQSLDQGLQFLIQYYNGEERAKGNILERFSAQQFPDLHSELNLSSLELGDSALYFCASSVGQEVSSPLHFGNGTRLTVT.

The J gene is TRBJ2-3, the V gene TRBV7-9; D is undetermined. Trimming left V 4 bases short and J 0 bases short, with 14 bases between. Germline V gives CDR1 SEHNR, CDR2 FQNEAQ (reference sequence). The CDR3 has 16 residues. The chain's CDR3 is CASSSFTYPSTDTQYF. CDR3 DNA sequence: TGTGCCAGCAGCTCCTTTACCTATCCTAGCACAGATACGCAGTATTTT.

V gene TRBV15 combines with J gene TRBJ2-6, with 7 bases that match TRBD2. The CDR3 covers 18 residues. Germline lookup yields CDR1 LNHNV and CDR2 YYDKDF (reference sequence). Losses at the gene ends were 1 base for V and 0 bases for J; bases not matched to a gene: 6. Here the CDR3 reads CATSRAGGWNSGANVLTF. CDR3 in DNA: TGTGCCACCAGCAGAGCGGGGGGATGGAACTCTGGGGCCAACGTCCTGACTTTC.

This chain uses TRBV5-1 with TRBJ2-1; the match to TRBD1 covers 7 bases. The CDR3 contains 14 residues. Germline V lookup: CDR1 SGHRS, CDR2 YFSETQ. V shed 7 bases and J 4 bases; nucleotides not matched to a gene: 8. The CDR3 sequence is CASRIGTDYNEQFF. The DNA for the CDR3 is TGCGCCAGCCGGATCGGGACAGATTACAATGAGCAGTTCTTC.

The CDR3 loop reads CASIRILGTDYGYTF. As DNA, the CDR3 is TGTGCCAGCATCCGGATCCTCGGGACAGACTATGGCTACACCTTC. This chain uses TRBV28 with TRBJ1-2; the match to TRBD1 covers 7 bases. The V segment lost 7 bases and the J segment 3 bases; nucleotides outside the gene matches: 11. The CDR3 loop spans 15 amino acids. In germline, CDR1 is MDHEN, CDR2 SYDVKM.

This clone was recorded many times. The genes are TRBV10-1 and TRBJ2-7; D not resolved. The CDR3 totals 14 residues. V gave up 3 bases and J gave up 0 bases, with 9 bases separating them. CDR1 is WNHNN, CDR2 SYGVQD, per germline (reference sequence). CDR3 residues: CASSDRTDSYEQYF. CDR3 sequence (DNA): TGCGCCAGCAGTGACAGAACCGACTCCTACGAGCAGTACTTC.

The rearrangement links TRBV10-2 to TRBJ1-4, with 7 bases that match TRBD1. Germline assignment: CDR1 WSHSY and CDR2 SAAADI. The J segment lost 7 bases and the V segment lost 2 bases, leaving 7 bases of the junction unmatched. CDR3 length equals 15 residues. As DNA, the CDR3 is TGCGCCAGCAGTGAGCCAGGGGGGAAAGGTGAAAAACTGTTTTTT. This translates into CASSEPGGKGEKLFF.

The V and J genes are TRBV10-3 and TRBJ2-1, with D tentatively TRBD1 (6 bases). Germline CDR1 is ENHRY and CDR2 is SYGVKD. V lost 7 bases and J 3 bases, leaving 13 bases between the germline ends. The CDR3 totals 14 residues. CDR3 amino acids: CAINAGVGYNEQFF. CDR3 bases: TGTGCCATCAATGCAGGGGTAGGCTACAATGAGCAGTTCTTC.

V is TRBV29-1 and J is TRBJ2-1, with TRBD2 matching over 7 bases. The trim removed 7 bases at V and 10 bases at J, leaving 7 bases unmatched. The CDR3 is 11 residues long. In germline, CDR1 is SQVTM, CDR2 ANQGSEA. DNA for the CDR3: TGCAGCGGGGACTATAGCGGAGAGCAGTTCTTC. Its translation is CSGDYSGEQFF.

The genes are TRBV19 and TRBJ1-1, with TRBD1 identical over 7 bases. The CDR3 is 13 amino acids. V shed 3 bases and J 5 bases; nucleotides not matched to a gene: 3. Germline loops: CDR1 LNHDA, CDR2 SQIVND (reference sequence). CDR3 sequence (DNA): TGTGCCAGTAGTATGACAGGGAGGACTGAAGCTTTCTTT. It translates to CASSMTGRTEAFF.

The chain uses TRBV11-2 and TRBJ2-5, with 11 positions matching TRBD2. V shed 1 base, J shed 7 bases, and the junction held 8 bases outside the gene matches. The CDR3 sequence is 16 residues long. The germline V gene encodes CDR1 SGHAT and CDR2 FQNNGV. This CDR3 reads CASSLALAGGRVTQYF. The CDR3 DNA follows: TGTGCCAGCAGCTTAGCCCTAGCGGGGGGCAGGGTGACCCAGTACTTC.